This TCR beta chain derives from a study of T-cell reconstitution after alpha-beta-depleted transplantation in children. Study-level results: Once a year had passed after transplant, T-cell counts and diversity came mostly from newly produced T cells. Surviving recipient T cells and thymic progenitors accounted for the high day-60 TCRbeta diversity observed in some patients. Where alpha-beta T cells came from about two months after transplant was reportedly several hundred expanded graft clones.

The germline gives CDR1 MNHEY, CDR2 SMNVEV (reference sequence). The V and J ends lost 4 bases and 3 bases respectively, with 13 bases between them. This CDR3 is built from 15 residues. For TCRbeta, the library was prepared with unique molecular identifiers. TCRdb ran MiXCR on the PCR reads and lists one entry per CDR3 protein. Among about 32,000 distinct CDR3 sequences listed, under 7.5% were seen once. This clonotype was seen at least ten times. Antigen unknown. The rearrangement links TRBV27 to TRBJ2-1, with a possible D match to TRBD1 (6 bases). This clonotype was obtained from a child less than two years old who had a stem cell transplant for acute myeloid leukemia, so the T cells may come from the graft donor. The sample in question was peripheral blood, obtained 60 days after TCRalphabeta/CD19-depleted stem cell transplant. The CDR3 DNA reads TGTGCCAGCAGTTACCGAGGGGGTCTCTACAATGAGCAGTTCTTC. This encodes CASSYRGGLYNEQFF.